Sequencing of this T cell receptor (beta chain) was carried out in a study of blood T cells in healthy people across ages. Across the study: Using template switching, researchers captured about one barcoded beta molecule for each two T cells.

The second PCR ran roughly 7 to 11 cycles with a sample-barcoded 5' primer and J-beta primers. Every cDNA molecule carried a tag from a template-switch adaptor bearing 12 random nucleotides. A single record per CDR3 protein comes from TCRdb applying MiXCR to the 5' RACE reads. The sample consists of 1.5 million to 2 million distinct CDR3 sequences, roughly 27% of them appearing once. This clonotype was counted at least ten times. The antigen remains undetermined. V lost 6 bases, J lost 0 bases, and 15 bases lay in between. The germline gives CDR1 DFQATT, CDR2 SNEGSKA (reference sequence). This CDR3 has 14 residues. Broader study findings: A roughly linear age-dependent decrease characterized TCR beta diversity per million T cells.

The receptor comes from a woman aged 25 to 39 in good health. Sequencing was done on a sample of blood. This chain uses TRBV20-1 with TRBJ2-7; either TRBD1 or TRBD2 may fit D (5 bases each). The CDR3 here is CSARQPGSSYEQYF. The CDR3 nucleotides read TGCAGTGCGCGACAGCCGGGGAGCTCCTACGAGCAGTACTTC.